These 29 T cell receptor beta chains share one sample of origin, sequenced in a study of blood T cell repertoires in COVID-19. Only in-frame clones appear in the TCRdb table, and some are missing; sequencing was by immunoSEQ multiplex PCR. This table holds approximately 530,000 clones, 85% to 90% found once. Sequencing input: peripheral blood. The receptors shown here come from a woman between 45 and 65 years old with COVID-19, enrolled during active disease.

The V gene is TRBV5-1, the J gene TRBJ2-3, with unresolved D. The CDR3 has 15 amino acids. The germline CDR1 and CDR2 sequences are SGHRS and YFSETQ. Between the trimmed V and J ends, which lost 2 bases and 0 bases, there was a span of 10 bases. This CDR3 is CASSLQSFSTDTQYF. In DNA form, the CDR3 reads TGCGCCAGCAGCTTACAGAGCTTTAGCACAGATACGCAGTATTTT.

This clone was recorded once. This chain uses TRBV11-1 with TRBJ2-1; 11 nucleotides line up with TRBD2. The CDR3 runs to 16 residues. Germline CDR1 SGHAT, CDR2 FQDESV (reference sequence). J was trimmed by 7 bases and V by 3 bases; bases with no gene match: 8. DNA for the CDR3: TGTGCCAGCAGCTTCCGTCTAGCGGGGGGTGGGAATGAGCAGTTCTTC. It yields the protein CASSFRLAGGGNEQFF.

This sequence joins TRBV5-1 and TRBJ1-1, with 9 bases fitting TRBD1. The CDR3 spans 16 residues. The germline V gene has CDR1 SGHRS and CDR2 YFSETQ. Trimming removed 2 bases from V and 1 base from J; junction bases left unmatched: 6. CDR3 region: CASSFLTGQGNTEAFF. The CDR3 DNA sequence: TGCGCCAGCAGCTTCCTCACGGGACAGGGGAACACTGAAGCTTTCTTT.

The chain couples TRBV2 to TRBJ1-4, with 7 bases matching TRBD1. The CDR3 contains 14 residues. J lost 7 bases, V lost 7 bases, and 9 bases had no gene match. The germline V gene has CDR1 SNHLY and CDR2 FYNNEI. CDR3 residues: CASIIPGGGEKLFF. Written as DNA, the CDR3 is TGTGCCAGCATTATTCCAGGGGGAGGTGAAAAACTGTTTTTT.

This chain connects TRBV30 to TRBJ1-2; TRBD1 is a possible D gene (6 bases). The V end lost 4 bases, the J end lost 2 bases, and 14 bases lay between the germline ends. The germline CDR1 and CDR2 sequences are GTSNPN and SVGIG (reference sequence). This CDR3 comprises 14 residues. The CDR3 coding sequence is TGTGCCTGGATAAGGCCAGGGGAGAACTATGGCTACACCTTC. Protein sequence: CAWIRPGENYGYTF.

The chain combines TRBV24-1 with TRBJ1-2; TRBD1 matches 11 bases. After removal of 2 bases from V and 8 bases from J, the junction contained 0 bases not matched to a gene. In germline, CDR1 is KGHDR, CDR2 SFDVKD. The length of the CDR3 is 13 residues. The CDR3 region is CATSDWTGGGYTF. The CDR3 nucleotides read TGTGCCACCAGTGATTGGACAGGGGGCGGCTACACCTTC.

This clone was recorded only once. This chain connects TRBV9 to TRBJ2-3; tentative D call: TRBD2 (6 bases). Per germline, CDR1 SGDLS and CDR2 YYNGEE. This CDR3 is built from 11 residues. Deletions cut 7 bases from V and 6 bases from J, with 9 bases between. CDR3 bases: TGTGCCAGCGGGGGGTTCGATACGCAGTATTTT. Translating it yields CASGGFDTQYF. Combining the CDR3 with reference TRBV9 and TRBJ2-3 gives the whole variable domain DSGVTQTPKHLITATGQRVTLRCSPRSGDLSVYWYQQSLDQGLQFLIQYYNGEERAKGNILERFSAQQFPDLHSELNLSSLELGDSALYFCASGGFDTQYFGPGTRLTVL.

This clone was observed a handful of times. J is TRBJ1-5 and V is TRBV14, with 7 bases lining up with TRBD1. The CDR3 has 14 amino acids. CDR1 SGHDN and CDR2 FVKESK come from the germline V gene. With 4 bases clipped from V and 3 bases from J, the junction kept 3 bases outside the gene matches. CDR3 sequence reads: CASSLGGLNQPQHF. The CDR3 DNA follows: TGTGCCAGCAGCCTAGGGGGCCTCAATCAGCCCCAGCATTTT.

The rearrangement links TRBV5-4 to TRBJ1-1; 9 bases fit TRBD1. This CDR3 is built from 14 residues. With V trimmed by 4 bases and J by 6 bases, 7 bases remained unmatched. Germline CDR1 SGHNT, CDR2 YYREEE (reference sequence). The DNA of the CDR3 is TGTGCCAGCAGCGCCGGACAGGGGAGGTCTGAAGCTTTCTTT. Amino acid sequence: CASSAGQGRSEAFF.

CDR3 bases: TGCGCCAGCCCACCTGGGCCAGAAAGTGTGTCTACTGAAGCTTTCTTT. It encodes CASPPGPESVSTEAFF. This chain uses TRBV10-1 with TRBJ1-1; no reliable D call. The germline V and J ends were trimmed by 8 bases and 5 bases, with 24 bases remaining between them. This CDR3 region has 16 residues. Germline V gene data show CDR1 as WNHNN and CDR2 as SYGVQD (reference sequence).

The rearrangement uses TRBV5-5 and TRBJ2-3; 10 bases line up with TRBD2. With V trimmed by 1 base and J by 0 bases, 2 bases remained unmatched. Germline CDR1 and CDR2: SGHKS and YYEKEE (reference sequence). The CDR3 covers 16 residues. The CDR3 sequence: CASSLLAGVSTDTQYF. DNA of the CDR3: TGTGCCAGCAGCTTGCTAGCGGGGGTTAGCACAGATACGCAGTATTTT.

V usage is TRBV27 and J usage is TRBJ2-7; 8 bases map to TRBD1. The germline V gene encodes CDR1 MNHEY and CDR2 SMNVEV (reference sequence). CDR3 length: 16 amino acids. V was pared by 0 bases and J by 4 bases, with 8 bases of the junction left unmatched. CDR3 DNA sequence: TGTGCCAGCAGTTTATCCTACGGGACAGGATCATACGAGCAGTACTTC. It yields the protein CASSLSYGTGSYEQYF.

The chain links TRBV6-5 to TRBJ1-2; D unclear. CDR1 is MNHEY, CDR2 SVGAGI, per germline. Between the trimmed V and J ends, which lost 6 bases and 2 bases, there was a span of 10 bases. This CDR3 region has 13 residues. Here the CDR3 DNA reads TGTGCCAGCAGCCCCGACGGGAACTATGGCTACACCTTC. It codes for CASSPDGNYGYTF.

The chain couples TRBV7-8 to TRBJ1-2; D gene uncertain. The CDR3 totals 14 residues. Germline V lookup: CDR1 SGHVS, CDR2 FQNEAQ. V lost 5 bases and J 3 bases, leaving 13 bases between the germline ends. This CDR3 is CASSPEGGDYGYTF. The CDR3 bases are TGTGCCAGCAGCCCCGAGGGAGGAGACTATGGCTACACCTTC.

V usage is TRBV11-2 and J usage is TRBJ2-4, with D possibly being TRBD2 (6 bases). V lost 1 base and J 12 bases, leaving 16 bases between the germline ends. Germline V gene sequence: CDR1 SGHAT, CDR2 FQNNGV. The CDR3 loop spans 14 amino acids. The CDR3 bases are TGTGCCAGCAGCTTAGGACTATCGGCGGGATATCAGTACTTC. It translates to CASSLGLSAGYQYF.

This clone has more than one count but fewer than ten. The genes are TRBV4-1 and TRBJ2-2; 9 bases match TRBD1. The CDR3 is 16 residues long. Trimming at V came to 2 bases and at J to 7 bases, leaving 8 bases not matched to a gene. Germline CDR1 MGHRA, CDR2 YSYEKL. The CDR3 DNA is TGCGCCAGCAGCCAACGACCGGGACAGGGTATCGGGGAGCTGTTTTTT. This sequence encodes CASSQRPGQGIGELFF.

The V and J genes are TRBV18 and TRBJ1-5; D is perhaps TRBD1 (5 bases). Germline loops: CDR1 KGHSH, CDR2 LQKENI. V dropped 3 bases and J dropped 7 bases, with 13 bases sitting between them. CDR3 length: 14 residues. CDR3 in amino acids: CASSPPEGRQPQHF. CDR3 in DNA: TGTGCCAGCTCACCCCCGGAGGGGCGGCAGCCCCAGCATTTT.

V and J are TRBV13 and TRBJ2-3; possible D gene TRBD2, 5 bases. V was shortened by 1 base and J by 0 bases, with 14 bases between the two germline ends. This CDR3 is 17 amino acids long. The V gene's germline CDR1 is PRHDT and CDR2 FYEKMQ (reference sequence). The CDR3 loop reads CASSLARASYSTDTQYF. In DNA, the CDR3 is TGTGCCAGCAGCTTAGCCCGGGCTAGCTACAGCACAGATACGCAGTATTTT.

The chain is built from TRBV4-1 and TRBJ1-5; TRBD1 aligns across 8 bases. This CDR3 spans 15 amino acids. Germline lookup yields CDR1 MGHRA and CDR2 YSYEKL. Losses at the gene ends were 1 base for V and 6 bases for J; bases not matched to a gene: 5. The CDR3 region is CASSQAPDRVQPQHF. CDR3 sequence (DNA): TGCGCCAGCAGCCAAGCTCCGGACAGGGTTCAGCCCCAGCATTTT.

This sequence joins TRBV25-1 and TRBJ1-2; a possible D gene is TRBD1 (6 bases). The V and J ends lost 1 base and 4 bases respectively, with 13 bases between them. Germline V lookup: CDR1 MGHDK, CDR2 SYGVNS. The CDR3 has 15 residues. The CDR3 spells CASSESGAHVYGYTF. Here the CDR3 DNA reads TGTGCCAGCAGTGAATCAGGGGCCCATGTCTATGGCTACACCTTC.

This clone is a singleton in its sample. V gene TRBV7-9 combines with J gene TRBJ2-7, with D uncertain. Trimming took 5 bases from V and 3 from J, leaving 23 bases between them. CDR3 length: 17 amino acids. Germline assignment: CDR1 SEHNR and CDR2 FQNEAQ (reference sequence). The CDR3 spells CASSATTPSDGNYEQYF. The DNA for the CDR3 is TGTGCCAGCAGCGCAACTACCCCCTCCGACGGAAACTACGAGCAGTACTTC.

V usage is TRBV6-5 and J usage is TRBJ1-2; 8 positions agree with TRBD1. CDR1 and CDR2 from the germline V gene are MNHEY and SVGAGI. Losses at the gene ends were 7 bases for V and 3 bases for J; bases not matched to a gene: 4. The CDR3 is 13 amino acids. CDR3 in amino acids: CASTPTGDYGYTF. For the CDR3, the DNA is TGTGCCAGCACCCCGACAGGGGACTATGGCTACACCTTC.

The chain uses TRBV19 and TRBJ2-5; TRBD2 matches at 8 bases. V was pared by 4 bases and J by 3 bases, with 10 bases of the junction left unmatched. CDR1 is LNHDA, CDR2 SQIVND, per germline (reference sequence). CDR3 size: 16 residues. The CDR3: CASSTPSGGGKETQYF. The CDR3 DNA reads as TGTGCCAGTAGTACCCCCTCCGGCGGGGGGAAAGAGACCCAGTACTTC. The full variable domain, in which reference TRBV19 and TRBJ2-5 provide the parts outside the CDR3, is DGGITQSPKYLFRKEGQNVTLSCEQNLNHDAMYWYRQDPGQGLRLIYYSQIVNDFQKGDIAEGYSVSREKKESFPLTVTSAQKNPTAFYLCASSTPSGGGKETQYFGPGTRLLVL.

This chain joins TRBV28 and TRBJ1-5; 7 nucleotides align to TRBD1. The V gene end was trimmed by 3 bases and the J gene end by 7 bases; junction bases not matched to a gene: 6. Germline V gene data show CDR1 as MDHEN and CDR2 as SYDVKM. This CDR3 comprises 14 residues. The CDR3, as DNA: TGTGCCAGCAGTTTCACAGGGGCGGGCCAGCCCCAGCATTTT. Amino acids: CASSFTGAGQPQHF.

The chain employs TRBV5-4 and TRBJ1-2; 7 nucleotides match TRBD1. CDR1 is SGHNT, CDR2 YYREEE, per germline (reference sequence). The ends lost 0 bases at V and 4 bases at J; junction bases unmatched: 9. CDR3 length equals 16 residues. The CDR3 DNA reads TGTGCCAGCAGCTTGGGGAGGGGGACAGACATCTATGGCTACACCTTC. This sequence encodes CASSLGRGTDIYGYTF.

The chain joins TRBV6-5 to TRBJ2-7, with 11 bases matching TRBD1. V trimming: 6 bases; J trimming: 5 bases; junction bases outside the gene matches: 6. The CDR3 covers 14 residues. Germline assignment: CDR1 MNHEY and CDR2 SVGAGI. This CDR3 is CASSEGQGDHEQYF. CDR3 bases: TGTGCCAGCAGCGAGGGACAGGGGGACCACGAGCAGTACTTC.

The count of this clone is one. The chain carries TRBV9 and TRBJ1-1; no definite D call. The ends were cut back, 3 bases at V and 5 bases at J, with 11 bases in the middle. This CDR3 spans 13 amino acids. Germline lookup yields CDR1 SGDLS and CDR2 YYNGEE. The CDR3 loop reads CASSASGRTEAFF. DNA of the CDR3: TGTGCCAGCAGCGCTTCGGGTAGGACTGAAGCTTTCTTT.

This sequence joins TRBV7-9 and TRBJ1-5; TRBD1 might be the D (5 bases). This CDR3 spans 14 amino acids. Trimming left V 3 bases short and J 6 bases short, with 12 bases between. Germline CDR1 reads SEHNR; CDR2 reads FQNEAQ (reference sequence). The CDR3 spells CASSFGGVGQPQHF. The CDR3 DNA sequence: TGTGCCAGCAGCTTCGGAGGGGTAGGTCAGCCCCAGCATTTT.

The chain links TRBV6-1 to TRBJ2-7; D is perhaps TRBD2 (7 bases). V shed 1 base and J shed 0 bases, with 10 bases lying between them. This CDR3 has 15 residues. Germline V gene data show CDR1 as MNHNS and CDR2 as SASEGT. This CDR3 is CASSEVGGRSYEQYF. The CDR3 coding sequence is TGTGCCAGCAGTGAAGTCGGGGGGCGCTCCTACGAGCAGTACTTC.